These T cell receptor beta chains were read from a single sample in a study of shared clonotypes between healthy human individuals. Sequenced by immunoSEQ multiplex PCR; TCRdb stores in-frame clones only, minus some. The sample contains roughly 550,000 clones, roughly 95% of which appear only once. Material for sequencing was naive CD8+ T cells sorted from blood. The receptors were sampled from a woman aged 25 to 39 in good health. Each CDR3 is given with its conserved first and last residue. Each record gives: D gene, V gene, CDR3 protein. The D gene is left open where the match is weak.

d_gene: TRBD2; v_gene: TRBV4-1; CDR3aa: CASSQGLAGAVDTQYF
d_gene: TRBD1; v_gene: TRBV19; CDR3aa: CASSIYLLGGQEYGYTF
d_gene: .; v_gene: TRBV5-4; CDR3aa: CASSPEEAEQFF
d_gene: .; v_gene: TRBV5-4; CDR3aa: CASTDGTRGREQYF
d_gene: .; v_gene: TRBV7-9; CDR3aa: CASSLREALNTEAFF
d_gene: .; v_gene: TRBV6-6; CDR3aa: CASSTLATNEKLFF
d_gene: TRBD1; v_gene: TRBV4-1; CDR3aa: CASSRSTGTGATSGNTIYF
d_gene: .; v_gene: TRBV20-1; CDR3aa: CSALWTRGYTF
d_gene: TRBD2; v_gene: TRBV19; CDR3aa: CATRLAGGRNEQFF
d_gene: .; v_gene: TRBV5-8; CDR3aa: CASWIEETQYF
d_gene: .; v_gene: TRBV9; CDR3aa: CASSVATRVAYNEQFF
d_gene: TRBD2; v_gene: TRBV13; CDR3aa: CASSTFSSGGTSVNEQFF
d_gene: .; v_gene: TRBV9; CDR3aa: CASSVGGNPQETQYF
d_gene: .; v_gene: TRBV5-8; CDR3aa: CASSSGGQYYEQYF
d_gene: TRBD1; v_gene: TRBV27; CDR3aa: CASSPTGEGSYEQYF
d_gene: .; v_gene: TRBV7-9; CDR3aa: CASTRDPTTYNEQFF
d_gene: .; v_gene: TRBV7-7; CDR3aa: CASSNVYKPQSRANVLTF
d_gene: .; v_gene: TRBV4-2; CDR3aa: CASSQAPTGSYEQYF
d_gene: .; v_gene: TRBV5-1; CDR3aa: CASSLWENEQFF
d_gene: .; v_gene: TRBV19; CDR3aa: CASSIDGWTEGNTEAFF
d_gene: .; v_gene: TRBV27; CDR3aa: CASSLWGGTNTEAFF
d_gene: .; v_gene: TRBV28; CDR3aa: CASSLLAAATEAFF
d_gene: .; v_gene: TRBV5-6; CDR3aa: CASSLGPGNTIYF
d_gene: .; v_gene: TRBV19; CDR3aa: CASSMVRGGGTEAFF
d_gene: TRBD1; v_gene: TRBV28; CDR3aa: CASSFLGQGVESEQYF
d_gene: .; v_gene: TRBV27; CDR3aa: CASSRPADYNEQFF
d_gene: .; v_gene: TRBV7-9; CDR3aa: CASNRLDSLGNTIYF
d_gene: .; v_gene: TRBV5-1; CDR3aa: CASSPPGGRGNIQYF
d_gene: .; v_gene: TRBV15; CDR3aa: CATSRDRGQNQPQHF
d_gene: .; v_gene: TRBV25-1; CDR3aa: CASWDYGYTF
d_gene: TRBD1; v_gene: TRBV27; CDR3aa: CATRVTGVGEKLFF
d_gene: .; v_gene: TRBV7-9; CDR3aa: CASSLGGNNQPQHF
d_gene: TRBD2; v_gene: TRBV28; CDR3aa: CASSLKLAGEASTDTQYF
d_gene: TRBD2; v_gene: TRBV9; CDR3aa: CASSPGTSPHYEQYF
d_gene: .; v_gene: TRBV4-1; CDR3aa: CASSQVGRGGTEAFF
d_gene: .; v_gene: TRBV19; CDR3aa: CASSIAPYPYNEQFF
d_gene: .; v_gene: TRBV13; CDR3aa: CASSPGQINTDTQYF
d_gene: .; v_gene: TRBV19; CDR3aa: CASSILRIGPEYSNQPQHF
d_gene: TRBD2; v_gene: TRBV27; CDR3aa: CASSLGRVGEQYF
d_gene: TRBD2; v_gene: TRBV2; CDR3aa: CASSDLREAVGNEQFF
d_gene: .; v_gene: TRBV10-2; CDR3aa: CASSLQAGASYEQYF
d_gene: .; v_gene: TRBV2; CDR3aa: CASSARLVDEQFF
d_gene: TRBD1; v_gene: TRBV28; CDR3aa: CASSGTGEATNEKLFF
d_gene: TRBD2; v_gene: TRBV15; CDR3aa: CATSSTGLVSDTQYF
d_gene: TRBD2; v_gene: TRBV13; CDR3aa: CASSLGLAGAAGELFF